This entry features one TCR beta chain sequence. These data are taken from a study of T-cell reconstitution after alpha-beta-depleted transplantation in children. The trim removed 6 bases at V and 8 bases at J, leaving 10 bases unmatched. The CDR3 is made up of 16 amino acids. Per germline, CDR1 SGHRS and CDR2 YFSETQ. Construction of the TCRbeta library involved unique molecular identifiers. TCRdb processed the PCR reads anew with MiXCR; each CDR3 protein has one entry. In the table there are roughly 500,000 distinct CDR3 sequences, approximately 32% of which are singletons. The clonotype comes from a human donor who donated a stem cell graft to a child with aplastic anemia. The sequencing used PBMCs from the stem cell graft donor, collected from the stem cell graft. This sequence joins TRBV5-1 and TRBJ2-1, with 14 bases that match TRBD2. The CDR3 loop reads CASTHLATSGGDEQFF. CDR3 coding DNA: TGCGCCAGCACCCACCTAGCGACTAGCGGGGGGGATGAGCAGTTCTTC.